Listed here are 4 T cell receptor beta chains from one sample, sequenced in a study of cytomegalovirus exposure and HLA in healthy donors. With 60 Vbeta and 13 Jbeta primers, the PCR was carried out. Assay used: immunoSEQ multiplex PCR; TCRdb lists only in-frame clones, some missing. This sample has about 240,000 clones, with 82% found just once. Sequencing input: PBMCs. Receptors originate from a woman aged 40 to 50 in good health and CMV-seropositive.

The chain couples TRBV14 to TRBJ2-7; D is unresolved. CDR1 and CDR2 from the germline V gene are SGHDN and FVKESK. The CDR3 consists of 15 residues. Trimming took off 4 bases at V and 2 bases at J, with 15 bases between the two ends. This CDR3 is CASSRGGSGAYEQYF. Written as DNA, the CDR3 is TGTGCCAGCAGCCGAGGCGGCAGTGGCGCCTACGAGCAGTACTTC.

The chain joins TRBV28 to TRBJ1-2, with 9 bases that match TRBD1. The CDR3 is made up of 13 amino acids. J lost 7 bases, V lost 11 bases, and 11 bases had no gene match. CDR1 is MDHEN, CDR2 SYDVKM, per germline. CDR3 bases: TGTGCCGGCGGGACAGGGAGACTGCGTGGCTACACCTTC. This encodes CAGGTGRLRGYTF.

This clone showed up just a few times. The identical CDR3 is also encoded by other nucleotide sequences in the sample. This chain joins TRBV9 and TRBJ1-6; possibly TRBD1 for D (5 bases). V dropped 7 bases and J dropped 2 bases, with 13 bases sitting between them. Germline CDR1 SGDLS, CDR2 YYNGEE. CDR3 length: 15 residues. The CDR3 coding sequence is TGTGCCAGCGGCGCCGGGGGTACCTATAATTCACCCCTCCACTTT. Translated: CASGAGGTYNSPLHF. The full variable domain, rest sourced from reference TRBV9 and TRBJ1-6, is DSGVTQTPKHLITATGQRVTLRCSPRSGDLSVYWYQQSLDQGLQFLIQYYNGEERAKGNILERFSAQQFPDLHSELNLSSLELGDSALYFCASGAGGTYNSPLHFGNGTRLTVT.

This clone has just one count. This chain links TRBV5-1 with TRBJ2-3; 9 bases are a match to TRBD2. Germline V gene data show CDR1 as SGHRS and CDR2 as YFSETQ. The V gene end was trimmed by 0 bases and the J gene end by 6 bases; junction bases not matched to a gene: 14. The CDR3 length is 18 residues. The CDR3 is CASSLGALPAGGSDTQYF. DNA for the CDR3: TGCGCCAGCAGCTTGGGTGCCCTCCCAGCGGGGGGTAGCGATACGCAGTATTTT.